These 15 T cell receptor beta chains were sequenced from one sample in a study of T cells in Graves' hyperthyroidism and ophthalmopathy. The source material, RNA transcripts, was used to amplify TCR beta CDR3 regions. Using the HTBI primer set, a first-round RT-PCR was run on the TCR CDR3. Each CDR3 protein gets one entry after TCRdb re-called the multiplex PCR reads with MiXCR. Of hundreds of thousands of distinct CDR3 sequences listed, roughly 14% are singletons. Sequenced sample: blood. All receptors come from a woman younger than 30 with Graves' hyperthyroidism.

This clonotype was detected a few times. The chain is built from TRBV4-1 and TRBJ2-4; D ambiguous. Trimming cost V 2 bases and J 9 bases, with 17 bases left between them. The CDR3 is 15 amino acids. The germline V gene encodes CDR1 MGHRA and CDR2 YSYEKL. CDR3 coding DNA: TGCGCCAGCAGCCAAACCTTTTCCCTGGGTTTCATTCAGTACTTC. It specifies CASSQTFSLGFIQYF.

This clonotype has more than one count but fewer than ten. This chain uses TRBV29-1 with TRBJ1-2; D gene unclear. Per the germline V gene, CDR1 is SQVTM and CDR2 is ANQGSEA. The CDR3 is 15 amino acids. Trimming pared 1 base from V and 0 bases from J, leaving 12 bases between. CDR3 sequence: CSVEGAGATNYGYTF. The DNA for the CDR3 is TGCAGCGTTGAAGGCGCAGGAGCCACTAACTATGGCTACACCTTC.

CDR3 nucleotide sequence: TGTGCCAGCAGCCGCCGACGAGGTTCGAACACTGAAGCTTTCTTT. This encodes CASSRRRGSNTEAFF. The chain has TRBV11-2 and TRBJ1-1, with D uncertain. The CDR3 extends over 15 amino acids. Trimming took off 5 bases at V and 1 base at J, with 14 bases between the two ends. CDR1 is SGHAT, CDR2 FQNNGV, per germline.

The genes are TRBV12-5 and TRBJ2-4; TRBD1 or TRBD2 may be the D gene (5 bases each). V was clipped by 5 bases and J by 5 bases, with 7 bases between them. CDR3 size: 12 residues. Germline lookup yields CDR1 LGHNT and CDR2 FRNRAP. CDR3 residues: CASGGGENIQYF. The CDR3 nucleotides are TGTGCTAGTGGTGGGGGAGAAAACATTCAGTACTTC.

This clonotype was counted ten times or more. V usage is TRBV3-1 and J usage is TRBJ2-5; perhaps TRBD2 as D (7 bases). Trimming cost V 4 bases and J 0 bases, with 15 bases left between them. Germline V lookup: CDR1 LGHDT, CDR2 YNNKEL (reference sequence). This CDR3 comprises 16 residues. The CDR3 nucleotides read TGTGCCAGCAGCCTCGAGGGGGGGGCGGACCAAGAGACCCAGTACTTC. The encoded protein is CASSLEGGADQETQYF.

The chain recombines TRBV9 with TRBJ2-5; 8 bases match TRBD2. Germline V gene data show CDR1 as SGDLS and CDR2 as YYNGEE. V trimming: 6 bases; J trimming: 4 bases; junction bases outside the gene matches: 11. This CDR3 is 15 amino acids long. The CDR3 DNA is TGTGCCAGCAATCGGGGCGGGGGGCTGGGAGAGACCCAGTACTTC. Amino acids: CASNRGGGLGETQYF. Complete variable domain (other parts from reference TRBV9 and TRBJ2-5): DSGVTQTPKHLITATGQRVTLRCSPRSGDLSVYWYQQSLDQGLQFLIQYYNGEERAKGNILERFSAQQFPDLHSELNLSSLELGDSALYFCASNRGGGLGETQYFGPGTRLLVL.

The rearrangement uses TRBV3-1 and TRBJ1-3; 8 nucleotides agree with TRBD1. The V gene's germline CDR1 is LGHDT and CDR2 YNNKEL (reference sequence). CDR3 length: 15 residues. The junction had 7 bases not matched to a gene; V was cut back by 5 bases and J by 4 bases. CDR3 protein: CASSAQRTGGNTIYF. The CDR3 nucleotides are TGTGCCAGCAGCGCCCAAAGGACAGGGGGAAACACCATATATTTT.

This clonotype was recorded at least ten times. This rearrangement joins TRBV27 to TRBJ2-3; TRBD2 agrees at 16 bases. Germline lookup yields CDR1 MNHEY and CDR2 SMNVEV (reference sequence). The CDR3 is 15 amino acids. J was trimmed by 3 bases and V by 8 bases; bases with no gene match: 2. CDR3 sequence: CASGTSGGETDTQYF. As DNA, the CDR3 is TGTGCCAGCGGGACTAGCGGGGGGGAGACAGATACGCAGTATTTT.

Many counts were recorded for this clonotype. This rearrangement joins TRBV6-1 to TRBJ1-5; D uncertain. The CDR3 has 14 residues. Trimming took off 8 bases at V and 7 bases at J, with 18 bases between the two ends. Germline V lookup: CDR1 MNHNS, CDR2 SASEGT. The CDR3 sequence: CASSPPGYRQPQHF. DNA for the CDR3: TGTGCCAGCTCCCCCCCGGGGTATCGGCAGCCCCAGCATTTT.

The chain carries TRBV20-1 and TRBJ1-2; weak D call: TRBD1 (6 bases). Germline values: CDR1 DFQATT, CDR2 SNEGSKA (reference sequence). This CDR3 is 14 amino acids long. Between the trimmed V and J ends, which lost 2 bases and 6 bases, there was a span of 16 bases. The CDR3 sequence is CSARPPARGHGYTF. CDR3 nucleotide sequence: TGCAGTGCTAGACCCCCAGCCCGGGGGCATGGCTACACCTTC.

This sequence joins TRBV28 and TRBJ1-2; D perhaps matches TRBD1 (5 bases). CDR3 size: 13 residues. V was pared by 5 bases and J by 8 bases, with 15 bases between. The V gene's germline CDR1 is MDHEN and CDR2 SYDVKM. CDR3 DNA: TGTGCCAGCAGTCCGACCGGGGCGGGCGGCTACACCTTC. Translated: CASSPTGAGGYTF.

This clonotype has only a few counts. The chain joins TRBV12-3 or TRBV12-4 to TRBJ2-5, with 8 bases lining up with TRBD1. V lost 6 bases, J lost 2 bases, and 11 bases stayed unmatched. This CDR3 is built from 16 residues. This CDR3 is CASSPTRRQGQETQYF. For the CDR3, the DNA is TGTGCCAGCAGCCCTACCCGCCGACAGGGGCAAGAGACCCAGTACTTC.

This clonotype was seen ten or more times. The chain links TRBV30 to TRBJ1-4, with D maybe TRBD1 (5 bases). V lost 2 bases and J lost 5, with 18 bases in between. Looked up from germline, CDR1 is GTSNPN and CDR2 is SVGIG (reference sequence). The CDR3 covers 16 residues. As DNA, the CDR3 is TGTGCCTGGAGTTCCGGGGACGGGAGGCGGAATGAAAAACTGTTTTTT. Protein sequence: CAWSSGDGRRNEKLFF. Full variable domain (remainder filled in from reference TRBV30 and TRBJ1-4): SQTIHQWPATLVQPVGSPLSLECTVEGTSNPNLYWYRQAAGRGLQLLFYSVGIGQISSEVPQNLSASRPQDRQFILSSKKLLLSDSGFYLCAWSSGDGRRNEKLFFGSGTQLSVL.

This clonotype was counted only a few times. V gene TRBV6-2 or TRBV6-3 combines with J gene TRBJ2-1; D unresolved. Per germline, CDR1 MNHEY and CDR2 SVGEGT. Trimming pared 2 bases from V and 3 bases from J, leaving 5 bases between. This CDR3 is built from 13 residues. The CDR3: CASSYPVYNEQFF. DNA for the CDR3: TGTGCCAGCAGTTACCCGGTCTACAATGAGCAGTTCTTC.

A note on this clonotype: Being one base from a much bigger clone, this may be a read error. The V and J genes are TRBV20-1 and TRBJ1-5; a weak D match, TRBD1 (6 bases). Germline CDR1 DFQATT, CDR2 SNEGSKA (reference sequence). The CDR3 sequence is 12 residues long. The CDR3 sequence: CSVRDLAGVRHF. Written as DNA, the CDR3 is TGCAGTGTTAGAGATCTCGCAGGGGTAAGGCATTTT.